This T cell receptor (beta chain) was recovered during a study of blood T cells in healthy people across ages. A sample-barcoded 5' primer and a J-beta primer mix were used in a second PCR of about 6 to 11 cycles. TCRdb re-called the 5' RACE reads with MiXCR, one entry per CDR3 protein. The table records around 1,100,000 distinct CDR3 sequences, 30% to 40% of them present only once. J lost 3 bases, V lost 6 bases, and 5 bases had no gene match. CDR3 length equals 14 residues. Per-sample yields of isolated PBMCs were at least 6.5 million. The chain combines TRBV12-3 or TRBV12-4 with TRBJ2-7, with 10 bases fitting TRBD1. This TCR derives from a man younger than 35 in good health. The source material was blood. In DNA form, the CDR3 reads TGTGCCAGCAGCACCGGGACAGGGGTCTACGAGCAGTACTTC. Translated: CASSTGTGVYEQYF.